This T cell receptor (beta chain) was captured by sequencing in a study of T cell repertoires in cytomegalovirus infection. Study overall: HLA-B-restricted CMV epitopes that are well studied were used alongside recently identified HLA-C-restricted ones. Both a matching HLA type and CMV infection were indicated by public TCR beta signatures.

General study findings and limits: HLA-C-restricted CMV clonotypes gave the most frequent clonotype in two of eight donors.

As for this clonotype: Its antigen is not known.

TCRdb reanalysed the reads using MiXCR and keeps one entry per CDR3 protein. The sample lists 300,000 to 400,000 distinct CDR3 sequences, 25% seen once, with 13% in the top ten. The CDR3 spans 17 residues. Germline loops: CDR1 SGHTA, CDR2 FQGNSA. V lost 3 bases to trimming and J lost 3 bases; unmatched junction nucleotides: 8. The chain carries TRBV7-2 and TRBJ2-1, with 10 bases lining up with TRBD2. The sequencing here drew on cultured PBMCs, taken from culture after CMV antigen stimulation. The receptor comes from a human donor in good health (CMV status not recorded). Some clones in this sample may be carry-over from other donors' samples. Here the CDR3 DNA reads TGTGCCAGCAGCTTCAGGGGTACTAGCGGGGTCTACAATGAGCAGTTCTTC. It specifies CASSFRGTSGVYNEQFF.